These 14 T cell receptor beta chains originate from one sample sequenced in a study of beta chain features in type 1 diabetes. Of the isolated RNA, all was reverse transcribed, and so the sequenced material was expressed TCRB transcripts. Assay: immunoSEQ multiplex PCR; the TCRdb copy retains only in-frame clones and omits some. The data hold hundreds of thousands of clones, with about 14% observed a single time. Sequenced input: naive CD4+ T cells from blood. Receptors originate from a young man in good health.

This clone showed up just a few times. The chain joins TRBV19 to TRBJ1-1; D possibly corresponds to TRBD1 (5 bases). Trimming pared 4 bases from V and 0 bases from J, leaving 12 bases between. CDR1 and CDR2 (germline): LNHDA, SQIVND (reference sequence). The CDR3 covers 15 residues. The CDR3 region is CASSTRQWMNTEAFF. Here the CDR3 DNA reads TGTGCCAGTAGTACACGACAGTGGATGAACACTGAAGCTTTCTTT.

CDR3 coding DNA: TGCGCCAGCAGCCAAGGTCCCTGGACAGCTAGCACAGATACGCAGTATTTT. Translated, it gives CASSQGPWTASTDTQYF. J is TRBJ2-3 and V is TRBV4-3, with D tentatively TRBD1 (6 bases). The CDR3 is 17 amino acids. Germline V gene sequence: CDR1 LGHNA, CDR2 YSLEER. The ends were cut back, 1 base at V and 0 bases at J, with 14 bases in the middle.

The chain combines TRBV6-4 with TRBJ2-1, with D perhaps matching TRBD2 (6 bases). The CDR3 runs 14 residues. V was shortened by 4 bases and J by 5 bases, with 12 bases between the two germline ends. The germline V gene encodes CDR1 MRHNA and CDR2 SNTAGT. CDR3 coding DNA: TGTGCCAGCAGTGCAGCCTGGGGGGACAATGAGCAGTTCTTC. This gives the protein CASSAAWGDNEQFF.

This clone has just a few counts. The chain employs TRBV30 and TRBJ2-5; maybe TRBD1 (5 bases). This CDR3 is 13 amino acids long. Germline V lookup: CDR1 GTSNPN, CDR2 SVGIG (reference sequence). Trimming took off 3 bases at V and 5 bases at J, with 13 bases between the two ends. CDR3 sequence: CAWRYQGPETQYF. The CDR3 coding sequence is TGTGCCTGGAGGTACCAGGGTCCCGAGACCCAGTACTTC.

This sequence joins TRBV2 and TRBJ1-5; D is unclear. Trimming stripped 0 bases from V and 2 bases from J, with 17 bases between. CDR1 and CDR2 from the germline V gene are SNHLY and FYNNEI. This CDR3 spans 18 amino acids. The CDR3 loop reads CASSEALLTRRGNQPQHF. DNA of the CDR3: TGTGCCAGCAGTGAAGCGCTTCTGACCAGGCGAGGCAATCAGCCCCAGCATTTT.

The CDR3 DNA follows: TGTGCCAGCAGTTACTTTTCCGACAGTAACTATGGCTACACCTTC. This codes for CASSYFSDSNYGYTF. This rearrangement joins TRBV6-5 to TRBJ1-2; weak D call: TRBD1 (5 bases). Per germline, CDR1 MNHEY and CDR2 SVGAGI. The CDR3 runs to 15 residues. Trimming took 1 base from V and 1 from J, leaving 10 bases between them.

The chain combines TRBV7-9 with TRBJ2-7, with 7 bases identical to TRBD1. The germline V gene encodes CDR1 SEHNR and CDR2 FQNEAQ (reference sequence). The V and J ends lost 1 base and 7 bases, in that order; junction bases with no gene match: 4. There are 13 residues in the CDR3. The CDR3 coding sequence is TGTGCCAGCAGCTTAGGTGACAGGGTAGAGCAGTACTTC. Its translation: CASSLGDRVEQYF.

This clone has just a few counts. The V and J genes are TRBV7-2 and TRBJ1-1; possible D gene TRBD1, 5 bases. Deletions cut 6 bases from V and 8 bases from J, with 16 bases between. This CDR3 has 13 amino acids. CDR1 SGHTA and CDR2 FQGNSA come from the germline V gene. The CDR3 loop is CASRSTAFSEAFF. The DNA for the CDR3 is TGTGCCAGCAGGTCGACAGCTTTCTCGGAAGCTTTCTTT.

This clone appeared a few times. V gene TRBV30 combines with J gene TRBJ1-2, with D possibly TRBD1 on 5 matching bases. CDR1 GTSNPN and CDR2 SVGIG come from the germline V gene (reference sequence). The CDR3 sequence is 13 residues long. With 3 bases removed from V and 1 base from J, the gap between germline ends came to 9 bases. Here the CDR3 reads CAWSEGFNYGYTF. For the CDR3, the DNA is TGTGCCTGGAGCGAGGGGTTTAACTATGGCTACACCTTC. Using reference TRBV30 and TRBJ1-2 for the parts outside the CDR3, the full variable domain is SQTIHQWPATLVQPVGSPLSLECTVEGTSNPNLYWYRQAAGRGLQLLFYSVGIGQISSEVPQNLSASRPQDRQFILSSKKLLLSDSGFYLCAWSEGFNYGYTFGSGTRLTVV.

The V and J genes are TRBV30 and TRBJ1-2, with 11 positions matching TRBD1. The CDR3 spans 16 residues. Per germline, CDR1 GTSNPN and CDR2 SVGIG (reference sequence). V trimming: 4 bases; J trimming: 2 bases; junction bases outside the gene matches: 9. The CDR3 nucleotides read TGTGCCTGGAACCCGGGACAGGGGGAGCCCAACTATGGCTACACCTTC. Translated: CAWNPGQGEPNYGYTF.

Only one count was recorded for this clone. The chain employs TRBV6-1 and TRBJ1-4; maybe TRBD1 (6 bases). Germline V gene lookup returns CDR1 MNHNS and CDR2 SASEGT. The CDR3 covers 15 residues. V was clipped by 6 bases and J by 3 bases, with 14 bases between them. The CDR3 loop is CASSHRGHSNEKLFF. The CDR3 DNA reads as TGTGCCAGCAGCCATCGGGGGCACTCTAATGAAAAACTGTTTTTT.

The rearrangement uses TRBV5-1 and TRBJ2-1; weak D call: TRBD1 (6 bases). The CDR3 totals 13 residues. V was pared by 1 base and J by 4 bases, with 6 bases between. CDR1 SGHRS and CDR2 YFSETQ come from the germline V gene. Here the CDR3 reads CASSLRGYNEQFF. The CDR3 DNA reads TGCGCCAGCAGCTTGAGGGGGTACAATGAGCAGTTCTTC.

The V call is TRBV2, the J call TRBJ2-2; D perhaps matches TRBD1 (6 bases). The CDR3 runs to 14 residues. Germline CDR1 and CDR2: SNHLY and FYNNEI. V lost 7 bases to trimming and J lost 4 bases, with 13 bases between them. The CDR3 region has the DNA TGTGCCAGCAACTTCCAGGGGCTCACCGGGGAGCTGTTTTTT. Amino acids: CASNFQGLTGELFF.

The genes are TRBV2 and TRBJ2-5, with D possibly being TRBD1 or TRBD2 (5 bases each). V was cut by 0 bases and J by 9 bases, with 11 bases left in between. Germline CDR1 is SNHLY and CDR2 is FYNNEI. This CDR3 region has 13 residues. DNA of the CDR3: TGTGCCAGCAGTGAAGCGGGGATGGGGGCCCAGTACTTC. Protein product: CASSEAGMGAQYF.